This TCR beta chain was captured by sequencing in a study of blood T cell repertoires in COVID-19. The CDR3 has 15 amino acids. Germline assignment: CDR1 SNHLY and CDR2 FYNNEI. After removal of 6 bases from V and 6 bases from J, the junction contained 12 bases not matched to a gene. The method was immunoSEQ multiplex PCR; TCRdb's version includes in-frame clones alone and lacks a portion of them. The sample yields more than 150,000 clones, around 87% seen once. Sequenced sample: peripheral blood. The clonotype comes from a middle-aged woman with acute or convalescent COVID-19. The chain combines TRBV2 with TRBJ1-2, with TRBD1 identical over 8 bases. CDR3 region: CASREQGVGANGYTF. Here the CDR3 DNA reads TGTGCCAGCAGGGAACAGGGGGTTGGGGCTAATGGCTACACCTTC.